At least ten counts were recorded for the clone carrying this T cell receptor beta chain. The antigen remains unidentified. The investigators amplified TCR beta CDR3 regions from RNA transcripts. HTBI primers were used for first-round RT-PCR of the TCR CDR3. Via MiXCR, TCRdb re-called the multiplex PCR reads, giving one row per CDR3 protein. The data contain a few hundred thousand distinct CDR3 sequences, approximately 14% of them singletons. The CDR3 covers 17 residues. Germline lookup yields CDR1 DFQATT and CDR2 SNEGSKA (reference sequence). Trimming cost V 0 bases and J 5 bases; bases outside gene matches: 12. This entry is derived from a study of T cells in Graves' hyperthyroidism and ophthalmopathy. Study-level findings and limits: Most expanded thyroid clonotypes above 0.001 also appeared in blood.

With a duration under 2 months, the hyperthyroidism was newly diagnosed in patients aged 18 to 65. Not enrolled were patients with uncontrolled infection, other autoimmune disease, pregnancy or lactation. Sequenced sample: blood. The chain joins TRBV20-1 to TRBJ2-1, with 8 nucleotides matching TRBD2. The source of this sequence is a woman between 25 and 40 years old with Graves' hyperthyroidism that later progressed to Graves' ophthalmopathy. CDR3 loop: CSARERESGRFNNEQFF. CDR3 sequence (DNA): TGCAGTGCTAGAGAGAGGGAGAGCGGGAGATTCAACAATGAGCAGTTCTTC.